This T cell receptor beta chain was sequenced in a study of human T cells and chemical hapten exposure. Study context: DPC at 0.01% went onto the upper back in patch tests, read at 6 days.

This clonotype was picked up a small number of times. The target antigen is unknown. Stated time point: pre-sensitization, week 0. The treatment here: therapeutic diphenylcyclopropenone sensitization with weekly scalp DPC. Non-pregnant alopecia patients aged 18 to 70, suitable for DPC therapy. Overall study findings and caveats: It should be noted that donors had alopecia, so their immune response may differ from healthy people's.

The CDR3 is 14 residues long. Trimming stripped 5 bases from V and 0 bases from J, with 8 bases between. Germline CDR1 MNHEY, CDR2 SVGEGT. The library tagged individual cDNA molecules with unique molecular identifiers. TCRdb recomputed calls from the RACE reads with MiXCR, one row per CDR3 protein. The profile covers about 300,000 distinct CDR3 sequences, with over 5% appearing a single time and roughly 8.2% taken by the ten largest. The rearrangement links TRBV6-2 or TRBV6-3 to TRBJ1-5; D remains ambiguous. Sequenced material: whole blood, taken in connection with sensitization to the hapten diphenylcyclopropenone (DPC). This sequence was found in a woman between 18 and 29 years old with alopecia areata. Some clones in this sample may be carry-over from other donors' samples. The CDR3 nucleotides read TGTGCCAGCAGTAGAGTTTATAGCAATCAGCCCCAGCATTTT. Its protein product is CASSRVYSNQPQHF.